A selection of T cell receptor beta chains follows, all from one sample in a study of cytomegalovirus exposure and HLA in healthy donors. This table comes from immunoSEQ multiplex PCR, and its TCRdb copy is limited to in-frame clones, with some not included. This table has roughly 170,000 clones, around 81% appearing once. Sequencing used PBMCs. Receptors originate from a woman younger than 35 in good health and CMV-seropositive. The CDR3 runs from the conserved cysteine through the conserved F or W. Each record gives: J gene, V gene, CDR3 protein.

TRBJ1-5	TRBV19	CASSPGTGGQPQHF
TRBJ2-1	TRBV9	CASSASGMVAVYNEQFF
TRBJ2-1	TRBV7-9	CASIVSYNEQFF
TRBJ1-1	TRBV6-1	CASGQGAPGTEAFF
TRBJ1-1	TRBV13	CASSVGTGEAFF
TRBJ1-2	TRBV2	CASNLGQLFYGYTF
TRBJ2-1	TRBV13	CASTDRVRNEQFF
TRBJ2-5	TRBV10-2	CASSEGRGPETQYF
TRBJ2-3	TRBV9	CASSVRGNTDTQYF
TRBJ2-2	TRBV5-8	CASSLLGLAAGELFF
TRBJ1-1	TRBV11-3	CASSLGGGRTEAFF
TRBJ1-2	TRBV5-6	CASSPRYYGYTF
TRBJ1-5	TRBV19	CASSTTGTNQPQHF
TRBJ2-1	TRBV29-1	CSVEGGGILSYNEQFF
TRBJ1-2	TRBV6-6	CASSLDMAYGYTF
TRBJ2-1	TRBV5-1	CASSLGTREGYISYNEQFF
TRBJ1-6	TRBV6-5	CASSGTSGGSPLHF
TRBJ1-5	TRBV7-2	CASSLDGAGPQHF
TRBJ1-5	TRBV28	CASIFQGVSEPQHF
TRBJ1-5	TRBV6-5	CASRPNQGSQPQHF